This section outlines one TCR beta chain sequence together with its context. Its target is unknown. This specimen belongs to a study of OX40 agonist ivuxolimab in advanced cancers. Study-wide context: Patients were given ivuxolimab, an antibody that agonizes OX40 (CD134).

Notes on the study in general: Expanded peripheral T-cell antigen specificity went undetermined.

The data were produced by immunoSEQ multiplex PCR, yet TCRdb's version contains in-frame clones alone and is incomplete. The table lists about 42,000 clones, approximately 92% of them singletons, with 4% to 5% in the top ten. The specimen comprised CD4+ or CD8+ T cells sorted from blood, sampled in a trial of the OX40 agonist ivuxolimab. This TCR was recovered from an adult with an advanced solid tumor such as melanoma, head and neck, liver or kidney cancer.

The CDR3 is CASSSGSQAPNYGYTF. CDR3 sequence (DNA): TGTGCCAGCAGTTCCGGGAGCCAAGCCCCTAACTATGGCTACACCTTC. This chain joins TRBV28 and TRBJ1-2, with no clear D. CDR1 is MDHEN and CDR2 is SYDVKM in the germline V gene. The V and J ends lost 4 bases and 0 bases respectively, with 15 bases between them. The length of the CDR3 is 16 residues.